These 32 T cell receptor beta chains were all obtained from the same sample, sequenced in a study of T cells expressing NK-cell markers. TCRdb re-called the 5' RACE reads and catalogs CDR3 proteins one per entry, DNA excluded. This listing includes about 460,000 distinct CDR3 sequences. Sequencing was performed on blood T cells: a sorted CD56 or NKG2C T cell subset, CD4+ or CD8+ T cells, or bulk PBMC T cells (not recorded which). These receptors all stem from a woman aged 45-65 years in good health.

This chain connects TRBV6-5 to TRBJ2-6; TCRdb gives TRBD1 as the D gene, but with no DNA this cannot be confirmed. This CDR3 region has 18 residues. Germline values: CDR1 MNHEY, CDR2 SVGAGI. CDR3: CARILTGAPFSGANVLTF.

The chain joins TRBV6-1 to TRBJ2-5; there is no DNA to check the TCRdb D call of TRBD2. CDR3 length: 14 residues. The germline gives CDR1 MNHNS, CDR2 SASEGT. This CDR3 is CASSRLAGAETQYF.

The chain employs TRBV6-1 and TRBJ2-4; the D call of TRBD1 rests on TCRdb alone, since no DNA is present to check it. There are 19 residues in the CDR3. CDR1 and CDR2 from the germline V gene are MNHNS and SASEGT. CDR3 sequence reads: CASRGYIGASGLGKNIQYF.

The V and J genes are TRBV11-3 and TRBJ2-7; the D gene TCRdb calls, TRBD2, cannot be checked with no DNA. Germline CDR1 reads SGHNT; CDR2 reads YENEEA. The CDR3 extends over 18 amino acids. The CDR3 region is CASSPTYPLAGGSYEQYF.

The genes are TRBV11-2 and TRBJ2-7; TCRdb indicates TRBD2, and absent DNA this call remains unverified. Per the germline V gene, CDR1 is SGHAT and CDR2 is FQNNGV. The CDR3 is 15 amino acids. The CDR3 sequence: CASSFNRGPSYEQYF.

The chain has TRBV24-1 and TRBJ2-1. CDR3 length equals 12 residues. Germline CDR1 reads KGHDR; CDR2 reads SFDVKD. The CDR3 spells CATSDSQHEQFF.

This sequence joins TRBV7-8 and TRBJ2-1; TCRdb proposes TRBD2, but this gene call is untestable without DNA. The CDR3 is made up of 15 amino acids. Germline V gene sequence: CDR1 SGHVS, CDR2 FQNEAQ. The CDR3 region is CASSYGLAGDNEQFF.

The chain couples TRBV9 to TRBJ1-6. Germline CDR1 reads SGDLS; CDR2 reads YYNGEE. The CDR3 covers 14 residues. This CDR3 is CASSVAPDNSPLHF.

The chain recombines TRBV20-1 with TRBJ2-5; no DNA is available, so the TRBD2 call from TCRdb remains unchecked. The CDR3 is made up of 16 amino acids. Germline values: CDR1 DFQATT, CDR2 SNEGSKA (reference sequence). CDR3 sequence reads: CSAINPSGTLQETQYF.

The chain recombines TRBV15 with TRBJ2-4; TCRdb selects TRBD2, and the lack of DNA leaves this call unchecked. The germline gives CDR1 LNHNV, CDR2 YYDKDF (reference sequence). The CDR3 totals 16 residues. The CDR3 sequence: CATSRGRAGAKNIQYF.

The chain is built from TRBV4-1 and TRBJ2-3; as DNA is missing, the TRBD1 call by TCRdb cannot be tested. Per germline, CDR1 MGHRA and CDR2 YSYEKL. CDR3 size: 20 residues. The CDR3 sequence: CASSQKGLLGDPRDTDTQYF.

The chain is built from TRBV9 and TRBJ2-7. CDR1 and CDR2 (germline): SGDLS, YYNGEE. The CDR3 is 14 amino acids. The CDR3 is CASSASSGSYEQYF.

This rearrangement joins TRBV10-3 to TRBJ2-1. The CDR3 runs to 11 residues. Germline V gene sequence: CDR1 ENHRY, CDR2 SYGVKD. This CDR3 is CAISEGWEQFF.

The chain joins TRBV5-6 to TRBJ1-4; TCRdb's D call of TRBD1 is untestable without DNA. Germline CDR1 SGHDT, CDR2 YYEEEE. The CDR3 has 14 residues. The CDR3 loop is CASSTGGLGEKLFF.

CDR3 sequence: CSVMGAGAERGETQYF. The chain employs TRBV29-1 and TRBJ2-5; as DNA is missing, the TRBD2 call by TCRdb cannot be tested. Per the germline V gene, CDR1 is SQVTM and CDR2 is ANQGSEA. There are 16 residues in the CDR3.

This rearrangement joins TRBV5-1 to TRBJ2-1; TCRdb's D gene call, TRBD2, goes unchecked for lack of DNA. CDR1 is SGHRS, CDR2 YFSETQ, per germline. This CDR3 has 17 amino acids. CDR3 sequence reads: CASSLRGSGRGINEQFF.

The chain couples TRBV6-2 or TRBV6-3 to TRBJ1-5; TCRdb picks TRBD1, but there is no DNA to check that call. Germline V lookup: CDR1 MNHEY, CDR2 SVGEGT. This CDR3 has 12 residues. CDR3 residues: CASKSTDQPQHF.

The rearrangement uses TRBV6-6 and TRBJ2-3; TCRdb selects TRBD2, and the lack of DNA leaves this call unchecked. Germline CDR1 and CDR2: MNHNY and SVGAGI (reference sequence). This CDR3 spans 14 amino acids. This chain's CDR3 is CASSQPGLRATQYF.

The chain employs TRBV20-1 and TRBJ2-2; the D call from TCRdb, TRBD2, cannot be confirmed without DNA. The germline V gene encodes CDR1 DFQATT and CDR2 SNEGSKA (reference sequence). CDR3 length equals 16 residues. CDR3 protein: CSARDGTSSHTGELFF.

CDR3 residues: CASSNSGTTRNEQFF. The chain employs TRBV6-2 or TRBV6-3 and TRBJ2-1; there is no DNA to check the TCRdb D call of TRBD2. CDR3 length equals 15 residues. The germline CDR1 and CDR2 sequences are MNHEY and SVGEGT.

V and J are TRBV30 and TRBJ2-5; the TRBD1 assignment by TCRdb is unverifiable without DNA. Germline V lookup: CDR1 GTSNPN, CDR2 SVGIG (reference sequence). The CDR3 is 16 amino acids. The CDR3 protein is CAWSVGVGQWGETQYF.

This sequence joins TRBV7-3 and TRBJ2-3; the D call from TCRdb, TRBD1, cannot be confirmed without DNA. Germline lookup yields CDR1 SGHTA and CDR2 FQGTGA. The CDR3 loop spans 15 amino acids. The CDR3 is CASSLKGAAPNTQYF.

V usage is TRBV5-1 and J usage is TRBJ1-2; TCRdb selects TRBD1, and the lack of DNA leaves this call unchecked. The CDR3 is made up of 15 amino acids. CDR1 and CDR2 (germline): SGHRS, YFSETQ. The CDR3 loop is CASSLAVTPMGGYTF.

V gene TRBV12-3 or TRBV12-4 combines with J gene TRBJ1-2; TCRdb picks TRBD1, but there is no DNA to check that call. The CDR3 loop spans 15 amino acids. CDR3 in amino acids: CASSLAAGGFNGYTF.

The J gene is TRBJ2-7, the V gene TRBV6-2 or TRBV6-3; TCRdb designates TRBD2, a call that cannot be tested without DNA. The germline gives CDR1 MNHEY, CDR2 SVGEGT. This CDR3 has 15 amino acids. CDR3 loop: CASSSTSGKTYEQYF.

The J gene is TRBJ2-2, the V gene TRBV2; TCRdb designates TRBD1, a call that cannot be tested without DNA. The CDR3 sequence is 14 residues long. In germline, CDR1 is SNHLY, CDR2 FYNNEI. CDR3 region: CASSWDTYTGELFF.

CDR3 loop: CASSPGQGATDTQYF. The chain joins TRBV11-2 to TRBJ2-3; TCRdb indicates TRBD1, and absent DNA this call remains unverified. The CDR3 has 15 residues. Germline CDR1 is SGHAT and CDR2 is FQNNGV.

The chain has TRBV7-2 and TRBJ1-1; TCRdb gives TRBD1 as the D gene, but with no DNA this cannot be confirmed. The CDR3 spans 17 residues. The germline V gene encodes CDR1 SGHTA and CDR2 FQGNSA. The CDR3 protein is CASSLGLGGQLNTEAFF.

CDR3 protein: CASTGGGETQYF. The genes are TRBV9 and TRBJ2-5; TCRdb's assignment of TRBD2 cannot be checked, as there is no DNA. The CDR3 contains 12 residues. CDR1 and CDR2 from the germline V gene are SGDLS and YYNGEE.

This chain uses TRBV3-1 with TRBJ1-6. The CDR3 loop spans 13 amino acids. From germline, CDR1 is LGHDT and CDR2 YNNKEL (reference sequence). The CDR3 here is CASRQRNNSPLHF.

V and J are TRBV28 and TRBJ2-2; TCRdb's D gene call, TRBD1, goes unchecked for lack of DNA. Germline lookup yields CDR1 MDHEN and CDR2 SYDVKM. This CDR3 has 15 amino acids. CDR3 sequence reads: CASENRGGSTGELFF.

The chain has TRBV11-1 and TRBJ2-1; lacking DNA, the TRBD2 call made by TCRdb goes unchecked. The CDR3 has 15 amino acids. Germline V gene sequence: CDR1 SGHAT, CDR2 FQDESV (reference sequence). CDR3 sequence: CASSVGTSGRNEQFF.